The entry below gives a single T cell receptor (beta chain) sequence along with its context. Its antigen is undetermined. Time point indicated: baseline pretreatment blood. The treatment: 15 Gy SBRT to primary tumor, nephrectomy 4 weeks later. Clear cell pathology was present in this patient's renal cell carcinoma. Germline CDR1 and CDR2: MNHNS and SASEGT. Unmatched junction bases numbered 7, after V lost 6 bases and J lost 8 bases. This CDR3 has 13 residues. The data were taken from a study of radiation and T cells in renal cell carcinoma. Study at large: Nephrectomy followed 15 Gy stereotactic body radiation by 4 weeks.

The repertoire was sequenced with immunoSEQ multiplex PCR; TCRdb's copy has only in-frame clones and lacks some. The table has about 140,000 clones, around 78% seen once. Study results and caveats: Without pretreatment biopsies, baseline tumor clonotype presence was undetermined. In blood, top tumor clones expanded by 2 weeks, shrinking by 4.

The receptor was isolated from a woman aged 45-65 years with renal cell carcinoma. The chain carries TRBV6-1 and TRBJ1-5; 7 bases map to TRBD1. Sample: blood, taken from a patient whose treatment included radiotherapy and nephrectomy. The CDR3 sequence: CASRGQSGEPQHF. The CDR3 DNA is TGTGCCAGCAGGGGACAGAGCGGGGAGCCCCAGCATTTT.